These T cell receptor beta chains were read from a single sample in a study of blood T cell repertoires in COVID-19. This table comes from immunoSEQ multiplex PCR, and its TCRdb copy is limited to in-frame clones, with some not included. This table holds some 270,000 clones, more than 70% found once. The sequencing sample was made of peripheral blood. The receptor set was obtained from a woman older than 75 with COVID-19, enrolled during active disease. Each CDR3 is given with its conserved first and last residue. Each record gives: J gene, V gene, CDR3 protein.

>TRBJ1-6|TRBV12-3/TRBV12-4
CASSFLRDSPLHF
>TRBJ1-5|TRBV6-5
CASRQENSNQPQHF
>TRBJ1-1|TRBV10-3
CAISESVETTEAFF
>TRBJ2-2|TRBV9
CASSVASSGGASTGELFF
>TRBJ2-7|TRBV4-1
CASSHDREPLQQYF
>TRBJ1-3|TRBV7-9
CASSLVLSGNTIYF
>TRBJ1-2|TRBV28
CASSFKRDRGPKFHPNYGYTF
>TRBJ2-2|TRBV9
CASSVGTSGGTGELFF
>TRBJ1-2|TRBV10-3
CAISESQGDRNYGYTF
>TRBJ1-4|TRBV28
CASSPLGEEEKLFF
>TRBJ2-1|TRBV10-3
CAISEGTGDEQFF
>TRBJ2-3|TRBV7-9
CASSPGLAGNTDTQYF
>TRBJ1-2|TRBV7-2
CASTPSFVPGYTF
>TRBJ1-6|TRBV11-2
CASSLGGPGDSPLHF
>TRBJ2-5|TRBV24-1
CATRGTGATGETQYF
>TRBJ1-2|TRBV3-1/TRBV3-2
CASSPAFGQGSGYTF